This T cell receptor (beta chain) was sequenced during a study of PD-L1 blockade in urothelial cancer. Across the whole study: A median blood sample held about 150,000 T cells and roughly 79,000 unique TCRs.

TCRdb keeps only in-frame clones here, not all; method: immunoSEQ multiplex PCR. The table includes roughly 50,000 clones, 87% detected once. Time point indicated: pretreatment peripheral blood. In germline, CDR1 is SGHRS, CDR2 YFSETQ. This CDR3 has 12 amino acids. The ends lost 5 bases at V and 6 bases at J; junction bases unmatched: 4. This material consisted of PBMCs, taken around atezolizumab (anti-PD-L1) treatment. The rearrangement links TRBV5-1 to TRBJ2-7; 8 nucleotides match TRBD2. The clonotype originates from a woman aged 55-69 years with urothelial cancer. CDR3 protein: CASSREGSEQYF. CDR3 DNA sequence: TGCGCCAGCAGTCGGGAGGGTTCCGAGCAGTACTTC.